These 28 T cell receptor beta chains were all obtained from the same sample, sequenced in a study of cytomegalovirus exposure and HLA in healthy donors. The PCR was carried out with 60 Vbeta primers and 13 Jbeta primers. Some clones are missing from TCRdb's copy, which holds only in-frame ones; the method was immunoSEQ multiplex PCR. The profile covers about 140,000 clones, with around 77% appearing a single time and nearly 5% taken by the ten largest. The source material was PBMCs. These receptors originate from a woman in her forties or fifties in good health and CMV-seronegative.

This CDR3 reads CASSERQGKIYGYTF. The CDR3 DNA follows: TGTGCCAGCAGTGAAAGACAGGGGAAAATATATGGCTACACCTTC. V usage is TRBV2 and J usage is TRBJ1-2; 8 bases match TRBD1. The germline V gene encodes CDR1 SNHLY and CDR2 FYNNEI. J gave up 5 bases and V 2 bases, and 7 bases lay outside the gene matches. This CDR3 contains 15 residues. The full variable domain, its missing parts supplied by reference TRBV2 and TRBJ1-2, is EPEVTQTPSHQVTQMGQEVILRCVPISNHLYFYWYRQILGQKVEFLVSFYNNEISEKSEIFDDQFSVERPDGSNFTLKIRSTKLEDSAMYFCASSERQGKIYGYTFGSGTRLTVV.

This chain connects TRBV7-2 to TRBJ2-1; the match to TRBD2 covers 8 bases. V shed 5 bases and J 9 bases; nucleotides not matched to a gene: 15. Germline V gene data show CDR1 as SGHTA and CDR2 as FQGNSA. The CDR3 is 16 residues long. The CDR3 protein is CASSLGAGGLGSEQFF. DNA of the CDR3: TGTGCCAGCAGCCTCGGGGCGGGGGGTCTGGGGTCTGAGCAGTTCTTC.

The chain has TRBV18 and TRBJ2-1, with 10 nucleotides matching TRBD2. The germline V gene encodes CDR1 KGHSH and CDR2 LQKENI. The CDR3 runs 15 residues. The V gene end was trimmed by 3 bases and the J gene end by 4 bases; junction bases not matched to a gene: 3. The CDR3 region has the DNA TGTGCCAGCTCACCTACTAGCGGGGTATACAATGAGCAGTTCTTC. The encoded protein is CASSPTSGVYNEQFF.

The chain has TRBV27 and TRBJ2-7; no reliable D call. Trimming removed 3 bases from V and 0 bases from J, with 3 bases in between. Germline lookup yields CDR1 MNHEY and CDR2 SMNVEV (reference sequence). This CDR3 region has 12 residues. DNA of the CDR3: TGTGCCAGCAGTTTCAGCTCCTACGAGCAGTACTTC. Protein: CASSFSSYEQYF.

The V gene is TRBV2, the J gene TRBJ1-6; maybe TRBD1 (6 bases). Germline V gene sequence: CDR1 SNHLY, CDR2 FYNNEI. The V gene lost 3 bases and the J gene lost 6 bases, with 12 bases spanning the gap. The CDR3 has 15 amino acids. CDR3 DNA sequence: TGTGCCAGCAGTGAGGGCAGGGGTACTAATTCACCCCTCCACTTT. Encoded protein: CASSEGRGTNSPLHF.

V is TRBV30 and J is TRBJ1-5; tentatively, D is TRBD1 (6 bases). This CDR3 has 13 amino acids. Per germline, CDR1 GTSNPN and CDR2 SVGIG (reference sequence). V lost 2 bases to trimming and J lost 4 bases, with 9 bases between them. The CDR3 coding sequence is TGTGCCTGGAGTCACAGGGAGAATCAGCCCCAGCATTTT. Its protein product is CAWSHRENQPQHF.

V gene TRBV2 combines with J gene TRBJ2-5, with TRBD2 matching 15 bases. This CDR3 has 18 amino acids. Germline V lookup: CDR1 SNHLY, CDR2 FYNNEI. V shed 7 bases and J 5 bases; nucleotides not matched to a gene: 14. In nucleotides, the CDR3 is TGTGCCAGCATCTCCGGGACTAGCGGGGGGATTGGGTGGGAGACCCAGTACTTC. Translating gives CASISGTSGGIGWETQYF.

CDR3 region: CSEDRRLTTYEQYF. The CDR3 DNA sequence: TGCAGCGAGGACAGGAGATTGACCACCTACGAGCAGTACTTC. This rearrangement joins TRBV29-1 to TRBJ2-7; 7 bases align to TRBD1. Unmatched junction bases numbered 11, after V lost 7 bases and J lost 2 bases. Germline assignment: CDR1 SQVTM and CDR2 ANQGSEA. This CDR3 is 14 amino acids long.

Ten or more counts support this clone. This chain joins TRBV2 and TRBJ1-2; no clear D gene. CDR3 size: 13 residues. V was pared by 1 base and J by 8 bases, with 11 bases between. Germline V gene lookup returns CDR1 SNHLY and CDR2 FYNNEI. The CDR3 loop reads CASSEGFVRGYTF. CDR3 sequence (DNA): TGTGCCAGCAGTGAAGGATTTGTCAGGGGCTACACCTTC.

In nucleotides, the CDR3 is TGCAGTGCTAGTTCCTCCGGGCAGTTCTTC. It specifies CSASSSGQFF. The J gene is TRBJ2-1, the V gene TRBV20-1; unclear D gene. Trimming cost V 3 bases and J 12 bases, with 9 bases left between them. Germline loops: CDR1 DFQATT, CDR2 SNEGSKA (reference sequence). The CDR3 runs 10 residues.

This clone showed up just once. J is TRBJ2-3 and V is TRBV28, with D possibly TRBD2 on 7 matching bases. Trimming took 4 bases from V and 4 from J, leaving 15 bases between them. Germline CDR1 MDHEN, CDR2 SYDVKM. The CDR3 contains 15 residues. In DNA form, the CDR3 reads TGTGCCAGCAGTTCCTCCTGGGGGGGCCCAGATACGCAGTATTTT. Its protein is CASSSSWGGPDTQYF.

The CDR3 reads CASSPRQGANTEAFF. CDR3 DNA sequence: TGTGCCAGTAGTCCAAGACAGGGGGCGAACACTGAAGCTTTCTTT. V gene TRBV19 combines with J gene TRBJ1-1; 10 nucleotides align to TRBD1. CDR1 LNHDA and CDR2 SQIVND come from the germline V gene (reference sequence). The V segment lost 5 bases and the J segment 1 base; nucleotides outside the gene matches: 4. The CDR3 length is 15 residues.

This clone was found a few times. CDR3 nucleotides: TGTGCCAGCATCGTCTCTCCGGGGGATCGCACAGATACGCAGTATTTT. Protein product: CASIVSPGDRTDTQYF. The chain joins TRBV5-6 to TRBJ2-3; tentatively, D is TRBD2 (6 bases). Germline CDR1 reads SGHDT; CDR2 reads YYEEEE. CDR3 length: 16 amino acids. Between the trimmed V and J ends, which lost 6 bases and 1 base, there was a span of 18 bases.

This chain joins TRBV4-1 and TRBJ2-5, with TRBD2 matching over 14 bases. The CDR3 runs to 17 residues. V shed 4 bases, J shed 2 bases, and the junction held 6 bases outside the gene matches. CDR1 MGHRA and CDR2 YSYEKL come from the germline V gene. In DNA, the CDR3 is TGCGCCAGCAGCCTGACTAGCGGGGGGGCAGTACAAGAGACCCAGTACTTC. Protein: CASSLTSGGAVQETQYF.

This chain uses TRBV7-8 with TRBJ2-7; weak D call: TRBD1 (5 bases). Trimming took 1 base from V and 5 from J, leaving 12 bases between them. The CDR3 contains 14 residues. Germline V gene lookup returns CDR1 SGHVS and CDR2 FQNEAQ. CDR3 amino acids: CASSLVPQGNEQYF. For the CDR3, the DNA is TGTGCCAGCAGCTTAGTCCCCCAGGGTAACGAGCAGTACTTC.

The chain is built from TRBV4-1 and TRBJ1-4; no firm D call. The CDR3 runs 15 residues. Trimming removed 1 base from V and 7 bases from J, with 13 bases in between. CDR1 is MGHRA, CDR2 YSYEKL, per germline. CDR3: CASSQGLASGEKLFF. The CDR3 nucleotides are TGCGCCAGCAGCCAAGGACTCGCGTCGGGTGAAAAACTGTTTTTT.

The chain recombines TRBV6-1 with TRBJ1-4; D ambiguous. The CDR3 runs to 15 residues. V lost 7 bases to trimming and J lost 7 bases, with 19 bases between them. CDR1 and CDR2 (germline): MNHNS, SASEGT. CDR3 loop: CASTGRRGRVEKLFF. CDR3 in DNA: TGTGCCAGCACCGGAAGGAGAGGGCGCGTTGAAAAACTGTTTTTT.

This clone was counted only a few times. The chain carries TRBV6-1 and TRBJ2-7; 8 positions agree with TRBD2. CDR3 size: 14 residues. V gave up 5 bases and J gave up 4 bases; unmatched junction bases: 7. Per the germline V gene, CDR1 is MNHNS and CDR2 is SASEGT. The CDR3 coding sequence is TGTGCCAGCAGTCTTAGCGGGGAGGTTTACGAGCAGTACTTC. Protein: CASSLSGEVYEQYF.

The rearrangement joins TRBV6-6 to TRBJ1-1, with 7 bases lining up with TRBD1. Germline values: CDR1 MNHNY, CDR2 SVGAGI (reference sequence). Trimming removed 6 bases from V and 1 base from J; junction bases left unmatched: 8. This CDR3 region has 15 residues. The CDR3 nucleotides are TGTGCCAGCAGCCAAATGACAGGGAAGAACACTGAAGCTTTCTTT. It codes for CASSQMTGKNTEAFF.

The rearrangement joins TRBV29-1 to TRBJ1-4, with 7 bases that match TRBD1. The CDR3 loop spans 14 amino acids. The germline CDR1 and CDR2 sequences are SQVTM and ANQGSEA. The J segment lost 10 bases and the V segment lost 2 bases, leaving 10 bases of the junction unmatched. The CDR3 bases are TGCAGCGTTGAACAAGGGGGCTTGTCGGGAAAACTGTTTTTT. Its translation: CSVEQGGLSGKLFF.

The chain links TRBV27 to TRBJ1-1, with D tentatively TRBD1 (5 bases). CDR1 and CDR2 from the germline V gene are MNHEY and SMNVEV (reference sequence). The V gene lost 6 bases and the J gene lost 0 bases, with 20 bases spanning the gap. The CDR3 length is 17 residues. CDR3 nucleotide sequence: TGTGCCAGCAGGCCCATGGGACGGGGGTGGGTGAACACTGAAGCTTTCTTT. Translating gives CASRPMGRGWVNTEAFF.

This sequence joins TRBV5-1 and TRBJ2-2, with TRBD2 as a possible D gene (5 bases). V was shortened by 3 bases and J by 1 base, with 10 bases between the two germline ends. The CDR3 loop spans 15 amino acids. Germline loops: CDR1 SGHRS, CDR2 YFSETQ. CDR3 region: CASSWAGENTGELFF. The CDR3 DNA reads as TGCGCCAGCAGCTGGGCCGGGGAGAACACCGGGGAGCTGTTTTTT.

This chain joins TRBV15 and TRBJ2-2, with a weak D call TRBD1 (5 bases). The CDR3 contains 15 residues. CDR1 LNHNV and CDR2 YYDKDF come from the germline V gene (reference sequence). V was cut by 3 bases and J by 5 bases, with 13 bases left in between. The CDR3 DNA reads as TGTGCCACCAGCAGGGGCAGGGATATAACCGGGGAGCTGTTTTTT. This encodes CATSRGRDITGELFF.

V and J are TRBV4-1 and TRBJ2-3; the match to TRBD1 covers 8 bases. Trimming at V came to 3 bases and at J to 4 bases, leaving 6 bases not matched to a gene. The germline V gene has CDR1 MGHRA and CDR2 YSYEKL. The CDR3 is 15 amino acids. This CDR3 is CASSQLGTGADTQYF. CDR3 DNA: TGCGCCAGCAGCCAGCTAGGGACAGGCGCAGATACGCAGTATTTT.

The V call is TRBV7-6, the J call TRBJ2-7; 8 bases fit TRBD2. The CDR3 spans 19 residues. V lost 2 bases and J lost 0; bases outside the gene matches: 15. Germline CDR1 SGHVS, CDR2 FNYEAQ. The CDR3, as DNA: TGTGCCAGCAGCTTAAGGCTCATCCTAGCGGGCCCCAGCTCCTACGAGCAGTACTTC. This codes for CASSLRLILAGPSSYEQYF.

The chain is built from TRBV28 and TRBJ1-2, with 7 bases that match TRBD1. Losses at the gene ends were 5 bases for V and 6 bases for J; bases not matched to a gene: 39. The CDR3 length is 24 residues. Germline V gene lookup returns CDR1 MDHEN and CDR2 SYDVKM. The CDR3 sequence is CASSARDSPMDWGDQGSTRDGYTF. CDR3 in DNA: TGTGCCAGCAGTGCCCGGGACAGCCCGATGGATTGGGGGGACCAAGGATCTACTAGAGATGGCTACACCTTC.

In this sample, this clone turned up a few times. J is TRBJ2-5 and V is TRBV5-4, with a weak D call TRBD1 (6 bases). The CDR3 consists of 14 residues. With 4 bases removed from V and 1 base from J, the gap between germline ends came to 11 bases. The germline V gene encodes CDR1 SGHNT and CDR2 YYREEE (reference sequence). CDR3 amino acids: CASSIRTAQETQYF. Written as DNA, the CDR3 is TGTGCCAGCAGCATCCGGACAGCCCAAGAGACCCAGTACTTC.

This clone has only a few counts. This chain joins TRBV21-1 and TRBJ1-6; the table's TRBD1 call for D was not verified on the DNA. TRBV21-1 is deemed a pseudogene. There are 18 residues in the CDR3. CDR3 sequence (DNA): TGTGCCAGCACCCAACCCTTGACAGGGAGCTCCTATAATTCACCCCTCCACTTT. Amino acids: CASTQPLTGSSYNSPLHF.